The clone carrying this T cell receptor (delta chain) is judged medium-sized. This record belongs to a study of gamma-delta T cells after stem cell transplantation. CDR1 TSWWSYY and CDR2 QGS come from the germline V gene. The CDR3 sequence is 14 residues long. V was pared by 2 bases and J by 1 base, with 8 bases between. TCRdb re-called the RT-PCR reads using CATT. The sample consists of approximately 3,000 delta-chain clones, about 12% of them appearing once. The receptor was derived from a human donor. It is not recorded whose cells these are; they may come from a transplant donor. The specimen was gamma-delta T cells. This chain connects TRDV1 to TRDJ1; D is undetermined. CDR3 bases: TGTGCTCTTGGGGAAAGGTCTCTCACCGATAAACTCATCTTT. As protein: CALGERSLTDKLIF.